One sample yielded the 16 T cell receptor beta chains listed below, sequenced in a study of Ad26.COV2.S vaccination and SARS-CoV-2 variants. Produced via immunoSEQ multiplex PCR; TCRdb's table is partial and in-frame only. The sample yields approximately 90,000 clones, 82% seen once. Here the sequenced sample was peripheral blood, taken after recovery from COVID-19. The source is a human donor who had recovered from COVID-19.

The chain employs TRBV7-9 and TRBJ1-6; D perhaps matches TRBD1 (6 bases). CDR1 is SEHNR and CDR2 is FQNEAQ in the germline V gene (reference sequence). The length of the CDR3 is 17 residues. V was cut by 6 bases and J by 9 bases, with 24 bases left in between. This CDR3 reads CASRSTPGQTKGSPLHF. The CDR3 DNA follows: TGTGCCAGCAGATCGACCCCCGGACAGACGAAGGGTTCACCCCTCCACTTT.

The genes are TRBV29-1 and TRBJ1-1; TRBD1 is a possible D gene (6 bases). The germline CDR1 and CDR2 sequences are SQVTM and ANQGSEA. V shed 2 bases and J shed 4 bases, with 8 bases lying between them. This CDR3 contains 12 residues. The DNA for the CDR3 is TGCAGCGTTGAATTAGGGGGCACTGAAGCTTTCTTT. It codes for CSVELGGTEAFF.

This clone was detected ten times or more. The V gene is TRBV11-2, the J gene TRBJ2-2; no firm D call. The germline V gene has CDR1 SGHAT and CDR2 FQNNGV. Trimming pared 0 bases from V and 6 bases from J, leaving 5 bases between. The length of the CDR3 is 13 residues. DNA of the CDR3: TGTGCCAGCAGCTTAGATTGGGCCGGGGAGCTGTTTTTT. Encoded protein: CASSLDWAGELFF.

The CDR3 reads CASRHRVKAGNTIYF. The CDR3 region has the DNA TGTGCCAGCAGACACAGGGTTAAAGCTGGAAACACCATATATTTT. This chain connects TRBV2 to TRBJ1-3; D might be TRBD1 (6 bases). Germline V gives CDR1 SNHLY, CDR2 FYNNEI. The CDR3 runs 15 residues. V dropped 6 bases and J dropped 2 bases, with 14 bases sitting between them.

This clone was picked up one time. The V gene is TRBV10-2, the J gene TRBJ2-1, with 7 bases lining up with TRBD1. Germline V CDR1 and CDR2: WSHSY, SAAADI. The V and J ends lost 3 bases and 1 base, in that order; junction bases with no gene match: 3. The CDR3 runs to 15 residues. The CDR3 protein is CASSEVRGSYNEQFF. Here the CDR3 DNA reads TGCGCCAGCAGTGAAGTCAGGGGGTCCTACAATGAGCAGTTCTTC.

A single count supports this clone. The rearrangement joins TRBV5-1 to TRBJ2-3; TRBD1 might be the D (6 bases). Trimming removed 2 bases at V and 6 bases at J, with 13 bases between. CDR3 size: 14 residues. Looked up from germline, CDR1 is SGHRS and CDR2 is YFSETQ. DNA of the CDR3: TGCGCCAGCAGCTTAGGACAGTCACGGGATACGCAGTATTTT. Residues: CASSLGQSRDTQYF.

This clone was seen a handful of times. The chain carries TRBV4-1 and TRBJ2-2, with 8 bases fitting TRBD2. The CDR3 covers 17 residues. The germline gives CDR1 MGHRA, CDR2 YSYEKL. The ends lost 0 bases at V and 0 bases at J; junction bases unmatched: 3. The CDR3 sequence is CASSQELLAANTGELFF. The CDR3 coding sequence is TGCGCCAGCAGCCAAGAATTACTAGCGGCGAACACCGGGGAGCTGTTTTTT.

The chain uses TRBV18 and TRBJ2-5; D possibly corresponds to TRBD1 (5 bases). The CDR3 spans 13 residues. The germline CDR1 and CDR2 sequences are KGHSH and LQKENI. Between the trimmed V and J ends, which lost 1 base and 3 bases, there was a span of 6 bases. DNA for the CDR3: TGTGCCAGCTCACCACACAGGAAAGAGACCCAGTACTTC. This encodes CASSPHRKETQYF.

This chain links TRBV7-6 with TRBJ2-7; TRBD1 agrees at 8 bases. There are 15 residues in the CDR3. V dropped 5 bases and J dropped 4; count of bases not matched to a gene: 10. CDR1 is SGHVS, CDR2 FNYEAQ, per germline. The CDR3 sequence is CASSQPGQGGYEQYF. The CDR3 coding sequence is TGTGCCAGCAGCCAGCCCGGACAGGGTGGGTACGAGCAGTACTTC.

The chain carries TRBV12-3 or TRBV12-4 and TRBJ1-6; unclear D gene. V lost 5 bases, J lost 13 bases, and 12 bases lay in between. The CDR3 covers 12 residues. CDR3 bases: TGTGCCAGCAGTCTTATGCCCTCGCCCCTCCACTTT. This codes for CASSLMPSPLHF.

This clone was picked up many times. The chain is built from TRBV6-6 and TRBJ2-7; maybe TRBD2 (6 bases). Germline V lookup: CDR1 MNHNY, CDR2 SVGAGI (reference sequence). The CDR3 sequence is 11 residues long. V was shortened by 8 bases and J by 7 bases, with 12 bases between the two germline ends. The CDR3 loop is CASFAGGEQYF. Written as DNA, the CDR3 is TGTGCCAGCTTTGCTGGGGGGGAGCAGTACTTC.

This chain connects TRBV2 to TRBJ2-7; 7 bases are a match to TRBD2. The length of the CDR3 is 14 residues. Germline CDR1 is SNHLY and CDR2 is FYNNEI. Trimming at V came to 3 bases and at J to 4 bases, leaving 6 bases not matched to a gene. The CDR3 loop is CASSERDYGYEQYF. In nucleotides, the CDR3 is TGTGCCAGCAGTGAGCGGGACTATGGTTACGAGCAGTACTTC.

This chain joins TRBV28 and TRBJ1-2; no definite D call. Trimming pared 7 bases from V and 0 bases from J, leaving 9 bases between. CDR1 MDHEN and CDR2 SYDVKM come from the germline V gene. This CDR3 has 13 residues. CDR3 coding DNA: TGTGCCAGCACGGCAGGCGCTAACTATGGCTACACCTTC. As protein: CASTAGANYGYTF.

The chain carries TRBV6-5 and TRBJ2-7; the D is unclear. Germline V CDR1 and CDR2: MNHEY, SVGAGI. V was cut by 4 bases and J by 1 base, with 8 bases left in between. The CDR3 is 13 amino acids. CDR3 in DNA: TGTGCCAGCAGTTTTGGGCGTTCCTACGAGCAGTACTTC. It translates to CASSFGRSYEQYF.

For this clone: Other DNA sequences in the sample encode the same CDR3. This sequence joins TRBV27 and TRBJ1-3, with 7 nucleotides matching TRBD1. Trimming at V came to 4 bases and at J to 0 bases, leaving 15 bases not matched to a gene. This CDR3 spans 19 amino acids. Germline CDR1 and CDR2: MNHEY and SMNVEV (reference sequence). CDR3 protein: CASSSRAPAGGGSGNTIYF. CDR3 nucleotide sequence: TGTGCCAGCAGTTCAAGAGCCCCCGCAGGGGGGGGCTCTGGAAACACCATATATTTT.

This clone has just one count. CDR3 coding DNA: TGTGCCAGCAGCAGGACAGGGATCGGTCAGCCCCAGCATTTT. It encodes CASSRTGIGQPQHF. The genes are TRBV6-2 or TRBV6-3 and TRBJ1-5, with 8 bases lining up with TRBD1. The V and J ends lost 6 bases and 6 bases, in that order; junction bases with no gene match: 7. Germline lookup yields CDR1 MNHEY and CDR2 SVGEGT. The CDR3 has 14 amino acids.